This T cell receptor (beta chain) was recovered during a study of T cells in tuberculosis. TCR-alpha and TCR-beta chains were sequenced unpaired. Data came from immunoSEQ multiplex PCR; TCRdb stores just in-frame clones and leaves some out. Of 55,000 to 65,000 clones in the sample, approximately 80% were seen once. This CDR3 has 15 residues. In germline, CDR1 is SGHNT, CDR2 YENEEA. V dropped 5 bases and J dropped 4 bases, with 17 bases sitting between them. Sorting used thawed, overnight-rested PBMC stained with anti-CD3, a viability dye and GMM-loaded CD1B tetramer. C32 glucose monomycolate from Rhodococcus equi was loaded onto the CD1B tetramers.

The V call is TRBV11-3, the J call TRBJ1-2; D ambiguous. This receptor was taken from an adult woman with latent tuberculosis. Specimen: CD1b-GMM tetramer-negative cells sorted from PBMCs. CDR3 region: CASSPKASPSYGYTF. In DNA, the CDR3 is TGTGCCAGCAGCCCCAAGGCCTCCCCTAGCTATGGCTACACCTTC.